This T cell receptor (beta chain) was documented in a study of control samples from healthy donors and cancer patients. The repertoire was sequenced with immunoSEQ multiplex PCR; TCRdb's copy has only in-frame clones and lacks some. The data contain about 41,000 clones, 94% of them singletons. The length of the CDR3 is 15 residues. V dropped 4 bases and J dropped 0; count of bases not matched to a gene: 2. Looked up from germline, CDR1 is MNHEY and CDR2 is SVGEGT. V and J are TRBV6-2 or TRBV6-3 and TRBJ1-4; 7 positions match TRBD1. This receptor was identified in a man in his 60s in good health. The sequenced sample was blood. The CDR3 here is CASSSGQPTNEKLFF. The CDR3 coding sequence is TGTGCCAGCAGTTCGGGACAGCCAACTAATGAAAAACTGTTTTTT.